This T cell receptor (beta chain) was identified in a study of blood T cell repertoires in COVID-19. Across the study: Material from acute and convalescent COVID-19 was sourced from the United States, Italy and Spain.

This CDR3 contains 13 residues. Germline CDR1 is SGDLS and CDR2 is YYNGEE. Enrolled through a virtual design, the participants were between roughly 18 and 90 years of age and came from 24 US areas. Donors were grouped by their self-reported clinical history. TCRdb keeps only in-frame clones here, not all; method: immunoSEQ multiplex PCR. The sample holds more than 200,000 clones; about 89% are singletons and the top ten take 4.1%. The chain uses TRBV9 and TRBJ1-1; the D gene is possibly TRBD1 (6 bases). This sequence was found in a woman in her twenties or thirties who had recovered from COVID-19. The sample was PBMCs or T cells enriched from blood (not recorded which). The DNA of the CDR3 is TGTGCTACCGGGAGGGGACAGAACACTGAAGCTTTCTTT. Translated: CATGRGQNTEAFF.